This T cell receptor (beta chain) appears in the sequencing data of a study of cytomegalovirus exposure and HLA in healthy donors (dated by TCRdb to 2017 to 2019). In the study overall: In an earlier analysis of several hundred of the donors, about 260 Gb of sequence data and 100 million or so unique TCR beta sequences from 150 million to 200 million T cells were reported. An early release that covered about 640 HLA-typed donors contained approximately 300 gigabases of sequencing data and tens of millions of unique TCR sequences. Among the roughly 430 genotyped donors, approximately 81% belonged to the genetic ancestry cluster associated with self-reported Caucasian donors. The aim of the study was to test whether cataloging public T cell receptors could identify signatures of past pathogen exposure. Using immunosequencing, the study profiled T cell repertoires from 666 subjects and related those repertoires to cytomegalovirus serostatus. Besides the first cohort of roughly 660 subjects, a separate validation cohort made up of over a hundred different subjects was used. To predict cytomegalovirus infection status, the study brought together high-throughput TCR immunosequencing, statistical association of individual TCRs with disease status, and machine learning. A later analysis re-examined previously published TCR beta repertoires from more than 550 donors and added high-resolution HLA genotyping to investigate patterns of TCR occurrence. Rather than drawing on any new phenotypic data, the later analysis identified candidate immune exposures from TCR beta sequences and the way those sequences occurred across donors. To decide whether each TCR beta V gene segment behaved as functional or pseudogenic, an earlier analysis of 587 of the donors relied on high-throughput TCR beta sequencing. Alongside the repertoire data, information on donor age, sex, ethnicity and CMV serostatus was compiled. A later genetic analysis took genome-wide SNP genotypes for about 65% of the 666 donors and used that subset as a discovery cohort. Every discovery cohort repertoire had been produced on one sequencing platform. Both class I and class II loci were covered by HLA typing, at four-digit resolution. The number of typed donors differed by locus: about 620-640 for A, B, C, DRB1 and DQB1; 500 to 550 for DQA1; 606 for DPA1; and some 470 for DPB1. Because of strong linkage in the cohort, roughly five DR-DQ haplotypes were treated as single units for association and clustering. Among about 400 genotyped donors of the cohort, an average of roughly 230,000 unique TCR beta nucleotide sequences was sequenced per donor, of which about 19% were non-productive. On the study overall, not on this receptor specifically: The presence/absence analyses assumed that sequencing depth was roughly uniform across donors, and that assumption may not be true. It was suggested by the authors that the approach could potentially be generalized to other disease states and immunological phenotypes. An earlier analysis of some 560 of the donors showed that most TCR beta V segments appeared in productive rearrangements either about 87% or about 30% of the time, which broadly matched IMGT annotations. HLA typing was unavailable for some donors at each locus, so association tests used only the typed subset. The classifier was reported to diagnose cytomegalovirus status with high specificity and sensitivity in both the original and validation cohorts. A later analysis found that TCR association rates varied across HLA loci, with DRB1 alleles showing the most associated TCRs and HLA-C alleles the fewest. V-gene and J-gene trimming of TCR beta chains was associated with a missense DCLRE1C variant in a later genetic analysis, and the association was replicated in an independent cohort. In the study, 150 to 200 TCR beta chains were listed as associated with cytomegalovirus. Strong co-occurrence of HLA alleles, especially DR and DQ, made assigning TCR associations to individual alleles difficult. A later analysis associated 16,951 TCR beta sequences with specific HLA alleles at a false discovery rate of 0.05. In vitro tests confirmed that a few of the cytomegalovirus-associated TCR beta chains recognize cytomegalovirus antigens. Compared with the approximately 670-donor mean, donors in an Asian-associated ancestry cluster had fewer N-insertions in productive TCRs, according to a later genetic analysis. Most TCR sequences were observed very rarely across donors, whereas some public TCRs were present in many individuals. Some IMGT-functional V segments, including TRBV6-2 and TRBV6-3, could not be distinguished by the 87-base-pair reads and were therefore excluded. In a later analysis, HLA-associated TCR beta chains showed more clonal expansion and lower generation probabilities than non-associated chains that were equally common. Seventeen rarely observed V segments, including chromosome 9 orphons, were excluded from the earlier analysis of approximately 600 of the donors because counts were too low. Several of the top co-occurrence clusters appeared to be linked to parvovirus B19, influenza, CMV and Epstein-Barr virus, according to a later analysis. Immune exposure information for the cohort was limited to CMV serostatus. A further reported finding was that TCR beta sequences accurately predicted the HLA-A and HLA-B alleles for most subjects in the first cohort. A cluster of highly shared sequence variants was judged likely to be a technical artifact of the sequencing pipeline. Most CMV-associated TCR beta chains appeared to be HLA-restricted in a later analysis, and the HLA associations seemed to be driven largely by CMV exposure. Linkage disequilibrium might explain the correlated functional status among segregating V segments, but an unknown experimental factor could not be ruled out. In this cohort, only TCR beta chains were sequenced, and detectable features were limited by the absence of alpha or paired-chain data.

Library prep was done by the immunoSEQ multiplex PCR assay. For the multiplex PCR, a mixture combining 60 forward primers for TCR Vbeta segments and 13 reverse primers for TCR Jbeta segments was used. A multiplex PCR assay on genomic DNA amplified the CDR3 region of rearranged TCR beta genes. The amplified TCR beta libraries were sequenced on the Illumina HiSeq System as 87-base-pair reads. In the paper's pipeline: Across the roughly 640 repertoires, a later analysis counted roughly 77 million unique TCR beta chains, some 11 million of which were shared by at least two donors. Raw reads were error-corrected and collapsed into unique sequences by a nearest-neighbor algorithm in which closely related sequences were merged to remove PCR and sequencing errors. V, D and J gene segments were assigned by aligning CDR3 sequences to IMGT reference sequences. For a sequence to be retained, a match of at least six nucleotides was required to both a V gene segment and a J gene segment. Rearrangements were called productive when the CDR3 lacked stop codons and stayed in frame with V and J; all others were non-productive. CDR3 was defined according to IMGT convention as the region running from the second conserved V-encoded cysteine to the conserved J-encoded phenylalanine. Sequences without an unambiguous match to a single V gene segment were excluded from the earlier analysis of a few hundred of the donors. In an earlier analysis of 500 to 750 of the donors, V segments were called functional above 56.7% productive rearrangements and were called segregating when the between-donor standard deviation exceeded 5%. A statistical classification framework was developed to diagnose cytomegalovirus status using the catalog of TCR beta chain sequences. In a later analysis, TCR nucleotide sequences were compared against IMGT/GENE-DB human TR gene sequences so that V and J genes could be assigned. Using the TCRdist pipeline, a later analysis assigned CDR3 sequences along with most-parsimonious VDJ recombination scenarios. In a later analysis, every TCR beta chain was defined by the combination of its CDR3 amino acid sequence and its V-gene family, and reads without a unique V-gene family were dropped. In a later analysis, fewer than 650 highly shared, low-generation-probability nucleotide sequences were removed to address suspected cross-contamination and a sequencing artifact. In a later analysis, a clonal expansion index for each public chain was calculated from normalized within-repertoire ranks of inferred template counts. A later analysis computed generation probabilities with a VDJ recombination model fitted to out-of-frame rearrangements, and checked the results against IGoR. In a later analysis, TCR-TCR, TCR-HLA and TCR-CMV co-occurrence was scored with hypergeometric tests, and a repertoire-size bias correction was applied to TCR pairs. False discovery rates were estimated in a later analysis by permuting HLA or CMV assignments 20 times. In a later analysis, co-occurring TCRs were grouped using DBSCAN, with TCRdist sequence similarity added in when clustering inside HLA-allele-positive subsets. For co-occurrence clustering, repertoires with fewer than 30,000 or more than 120,000 public chains were excluded, along with roughly five repertoires with anomalous nucleotide sharing. The clones in this table, taken by TCRdb from immuneACCESS, are in-frame only. Not every clone is retained; where verified, under half of the shortfall comes from an unresolved V gene, and the cause of the rest is unknown. That table is the source of V, J and clone size, and D and trimming were worked out from the DNA. The sample table includes 60,000 to 85,000 clones. The leading ten clones occupy approximately 15% of the sample.

The CDR3, cysteine through phenylalanine, is 16 amino acids long. The retained sequence is limited to the CDR3, 48 bases, with the frame set at the first base. Trimmed from V: 0 bases; trimmed from J: 8 bases; junction bases lacking a gene match: 7. CDR1 and CDR2, looked up from the germline V gene, are SNHLY and FYNNEI. In total, approximately 610 healthy bone marrow donors made up the cohort. All cohort members were sampled while nominally healthy, although unrecorded immune exposures were likely present. The donor was CMV seropositive and belonged to the group of 250 to 300 seropositive cohort members. Every donor gave a peripheral blood sample, and the peripheral blood mononuclear cells from that sample were used for TCR beta sequencing. Genomic DNA extraction from the blood cell samples was performed with the Qiagen DNeasy Blood Extraction Kit. As concerns this clone: Its antigen is still unknown.

The chain joins TRBV2 to TRBJ2-1; 10 bases in the junction line up with TRBD2. The clonotype comes from a man between 50 and 59 years old in good health and CMV-seropositive. The specimen sequenced was PBMCs. The nucleotide sequence is given as TGTGCCAGCAGTGAAGCGAAACTAGCGGGAAAGGATGAGCAGTTCTTC. It encodes CASSEAKLAGKDEQFF. Joined to the reference TRBV2 and TRBJ2-1 proteins, this CDR3 gives the full variable domain: EPEVTQTPSHQVTQMGQEVILRCVPISNHLYFYWYRQILGQKVEFLVSFYNNEISEKSEIFDDQFSVERPDGSNFTLKIRSTKLEDSAMYFCASSEAKLAGKDEQFFGPGTRLTVL.